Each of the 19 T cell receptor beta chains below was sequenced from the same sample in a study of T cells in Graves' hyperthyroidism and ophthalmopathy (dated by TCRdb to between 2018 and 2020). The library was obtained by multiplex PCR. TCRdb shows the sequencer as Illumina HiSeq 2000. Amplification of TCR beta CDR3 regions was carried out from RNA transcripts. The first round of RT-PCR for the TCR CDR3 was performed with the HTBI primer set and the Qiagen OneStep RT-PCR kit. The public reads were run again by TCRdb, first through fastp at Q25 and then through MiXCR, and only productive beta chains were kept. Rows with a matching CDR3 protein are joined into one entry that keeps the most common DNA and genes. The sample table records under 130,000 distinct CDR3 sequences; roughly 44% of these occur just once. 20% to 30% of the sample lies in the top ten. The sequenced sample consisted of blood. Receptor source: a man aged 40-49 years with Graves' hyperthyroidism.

The CDR3 DNA reads TGTGCCACCAGCACCGCGGGGGGGCGGGTCAATGAGCAGTTCTTC. Translated: CATSTAGGRVNEQFF. The chain couples TRBV15 to TRBJ2-1, with 9 bases lining up with TRBD2. Per the germline V gene, CDR1 is LNHNV and CDR2 is YYDKDF (reference sequence). Trimming removed 4 bases from V and 6 bases from J; junction bases left unmatched: 7. The CDR3 totals 15 residues.

The DNA for the CDR3 is TGTGCCAGCAGCCAAGACCCCGTTCGGGGGATGAACACTGAAGCTTTCTTT. It is translated as CASSQDPVRGMNTEAFF. This rearrangement joins TRBV4-2 to TRBJ1-1; D might be TRBD1 (5 bases). Germline values: CDR1 LGHNA, CDR2 YNFKEQ. There are 17 residues in the CDR3. V was clipped by 0 bases and J by 0 bases, with 14 bases between them.

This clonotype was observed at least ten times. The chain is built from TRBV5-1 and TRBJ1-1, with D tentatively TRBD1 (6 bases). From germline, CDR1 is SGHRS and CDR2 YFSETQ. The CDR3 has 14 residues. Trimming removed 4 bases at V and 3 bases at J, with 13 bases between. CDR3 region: CASSHQPGDTEAFF. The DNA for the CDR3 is TGCGCCAGCAGCCATCAACCAGGGGACACTGAAGCTTTCTTT. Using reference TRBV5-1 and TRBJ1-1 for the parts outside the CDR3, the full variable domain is KAGVTQTPRYLIKTRGQQVTLSCSPISGHRSVSWYQQTPGQGLQFLFEYFSETQRNKGNFPGRFSGRQFSNSRSEMNVSTLELGDSALYLCASSHQPGDTEAFFGQGTRLTVV.

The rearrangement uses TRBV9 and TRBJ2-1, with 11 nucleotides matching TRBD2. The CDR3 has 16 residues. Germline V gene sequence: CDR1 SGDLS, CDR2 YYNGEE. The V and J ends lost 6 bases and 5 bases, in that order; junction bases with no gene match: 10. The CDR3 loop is CASNSAASGGNNEQFF. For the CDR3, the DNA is TGTGCCAGCAACTCCGCTGCTAGCGGGGGGAACAATGAGCAGTTCTTC.

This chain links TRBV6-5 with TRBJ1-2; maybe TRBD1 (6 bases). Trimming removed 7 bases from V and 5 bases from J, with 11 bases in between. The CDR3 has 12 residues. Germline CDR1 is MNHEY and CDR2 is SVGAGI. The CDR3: CASKRTDYGYTF. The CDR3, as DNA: TGTGCCAGCAAACGGACAGATTATGGCTACACCTTC.

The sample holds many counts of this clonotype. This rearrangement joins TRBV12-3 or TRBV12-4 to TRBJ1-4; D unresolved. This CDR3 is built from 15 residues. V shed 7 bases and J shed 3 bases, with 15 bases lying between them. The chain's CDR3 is CASTIAEDPNEKLFF. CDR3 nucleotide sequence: TGTGCCAGCACCATCGCCGAGGACCCTAATGAAAAACTGTTTTTT.

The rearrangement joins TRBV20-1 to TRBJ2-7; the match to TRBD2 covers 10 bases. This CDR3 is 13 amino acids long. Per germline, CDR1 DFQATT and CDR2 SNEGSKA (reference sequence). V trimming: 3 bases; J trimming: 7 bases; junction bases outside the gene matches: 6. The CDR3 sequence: CSASLAGGREQYF. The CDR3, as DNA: TGCAGTGCTAGTTTAGCGGGAGGAAGGGAGCAGTACTTC.

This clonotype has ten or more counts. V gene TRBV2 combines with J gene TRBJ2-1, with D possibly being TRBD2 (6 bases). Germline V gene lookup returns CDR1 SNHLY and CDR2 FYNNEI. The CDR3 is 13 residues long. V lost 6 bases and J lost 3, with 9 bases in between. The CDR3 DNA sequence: TGTGCCAGCAGCTTGACTAGCTACAATGAGCAGTTCTTC. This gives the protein CASSLTSYNEQFF.

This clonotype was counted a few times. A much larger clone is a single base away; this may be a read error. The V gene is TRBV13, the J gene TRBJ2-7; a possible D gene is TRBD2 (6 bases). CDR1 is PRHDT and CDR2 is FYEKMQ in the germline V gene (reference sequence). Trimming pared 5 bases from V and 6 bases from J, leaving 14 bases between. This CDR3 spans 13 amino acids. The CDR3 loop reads CASSPGLAGEQYF. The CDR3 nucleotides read TGTGCCAGCAGCCCGGGACTGGCTGGCGAGCAGTACTTC.

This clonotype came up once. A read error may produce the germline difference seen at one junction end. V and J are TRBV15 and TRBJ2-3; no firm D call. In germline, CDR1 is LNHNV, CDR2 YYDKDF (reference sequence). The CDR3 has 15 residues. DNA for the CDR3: TGTGCCACCAGCTCCCGAGCTATTAGCACAGATACGCGGTATTTT. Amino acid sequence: CATSSRAISTDTRYF.

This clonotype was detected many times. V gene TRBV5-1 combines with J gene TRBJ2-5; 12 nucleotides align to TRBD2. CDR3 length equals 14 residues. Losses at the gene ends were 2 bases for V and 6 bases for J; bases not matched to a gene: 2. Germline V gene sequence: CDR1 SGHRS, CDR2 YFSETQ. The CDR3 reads CASSLLAGGKTQYF. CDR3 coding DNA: TGCGCCAGCAGCTTACTAGCGGGAGGAAAGACCCAGTACTTC.

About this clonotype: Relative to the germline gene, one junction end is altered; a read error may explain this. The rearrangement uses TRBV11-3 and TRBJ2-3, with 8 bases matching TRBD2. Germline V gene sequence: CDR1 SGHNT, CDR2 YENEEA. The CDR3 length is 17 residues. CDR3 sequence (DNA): TGTGCCAGCAGTAAAGCGGGAGACCCGATCGGCACAGATACGCGGTATTTT. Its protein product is CASSKAGDPIGTDTRYF.

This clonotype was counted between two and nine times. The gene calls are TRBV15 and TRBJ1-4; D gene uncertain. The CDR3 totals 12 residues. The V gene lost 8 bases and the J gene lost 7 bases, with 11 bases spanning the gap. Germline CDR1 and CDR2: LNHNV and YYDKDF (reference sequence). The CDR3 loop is CATAGVGEKLFF. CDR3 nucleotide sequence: TGTGCCACCGCGGGTGTAGGTGAAAAACTGTTTTTT.

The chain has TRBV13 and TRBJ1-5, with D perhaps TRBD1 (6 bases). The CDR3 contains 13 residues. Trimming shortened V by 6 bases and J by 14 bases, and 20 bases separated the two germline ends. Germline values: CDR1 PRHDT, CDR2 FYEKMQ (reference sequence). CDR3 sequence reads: CASRLAGASYEHF. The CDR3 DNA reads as TGTGCCAGCAGACTAGCGGGGGCCTCCTACGAGCATTTT.

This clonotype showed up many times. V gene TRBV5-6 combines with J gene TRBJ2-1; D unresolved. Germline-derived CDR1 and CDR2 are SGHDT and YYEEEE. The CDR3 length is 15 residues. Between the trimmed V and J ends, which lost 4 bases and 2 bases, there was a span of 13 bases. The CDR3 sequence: CASSTWPPPYNEQFF. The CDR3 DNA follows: TGTGCCAGCAGCACGTGGCCGCCGCCCTACAATGAGCAGTTCTTC. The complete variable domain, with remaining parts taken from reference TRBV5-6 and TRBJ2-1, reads DAGVTQSPTHLIKTRGQQVTLRCSPKSGHDTVSWYQQALGQGPQFIFQYYEEEERQRGNFPDRFSGHQFPNYSSELNVNALLLGDSALYLCASSTWPPPYNEQFFGPGTRLTVL.

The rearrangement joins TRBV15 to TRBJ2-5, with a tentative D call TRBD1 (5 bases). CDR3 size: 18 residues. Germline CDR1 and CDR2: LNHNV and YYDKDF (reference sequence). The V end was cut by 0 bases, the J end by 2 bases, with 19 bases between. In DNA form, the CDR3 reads TGTGCCACCAGCAGAGATCGGAGCTCTGGGGCACCACAAGAGACCCAGTACTTC. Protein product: CATSRDRSSGAPQETQYF.

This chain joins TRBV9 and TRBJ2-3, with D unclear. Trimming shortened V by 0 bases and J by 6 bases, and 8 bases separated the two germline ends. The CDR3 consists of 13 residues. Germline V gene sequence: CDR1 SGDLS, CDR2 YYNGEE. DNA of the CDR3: TGTGCCAGCAGCGTAGACGTGCGGGATACGCAGTATTTT. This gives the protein CASSVDVRDTQYF. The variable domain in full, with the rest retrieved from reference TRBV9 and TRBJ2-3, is DSGVTQTPKHLITATGQRVTLRCSPRSGDLSVYWYQQSLDQGLQFLIQYYNGEERAKGNILERFSAQQFPDLHSELNLSSLELGDSALYFCASSVDVRDTQYFGPGTRLTVL.

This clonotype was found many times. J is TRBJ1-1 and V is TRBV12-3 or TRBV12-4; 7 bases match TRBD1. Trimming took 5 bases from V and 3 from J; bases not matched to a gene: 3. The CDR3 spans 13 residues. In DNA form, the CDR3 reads TGTGCCAGCAGTGAGACAGGGTACACTGAAGCTTTCTTT. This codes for CASSETGYTEAFF.

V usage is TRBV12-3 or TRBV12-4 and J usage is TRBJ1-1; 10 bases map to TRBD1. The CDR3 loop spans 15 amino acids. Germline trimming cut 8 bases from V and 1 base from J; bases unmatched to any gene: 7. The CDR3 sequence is CASSPRTGGNTEAFF. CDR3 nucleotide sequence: TGTGCCAGCTCACCGAGGACAGGGGGGAACACTGAAGCTTTCTTT.